The TCR beta chain under discussion was sequenced for a study of T cell responses to AZD1222 COVID-19 vaccine (dated by TCRdb to about 2021). Turning to the overall study: AZD1222 recipients given second doses at about 4 weeks or at about 12 weeks were pooled, since spike-specific TCR depth and breadth were not found to differ between the two schedules. A total of just over 230 trial participants underwent TCR sequencing, of whom around 200 received two doses of AZD1222 and about 25 received two doses of the MenACWY control vaccine. Trial participants were enrolled into age subgroups of 18-55, 56-69 and 70-plus years, which contained about 150, 27 and 61 TCR-sequenced participants, respectively. Study-level results and caveats: Participants were mostly white British and included more females than males, and it was suggested by the authors that clonal diversity may have been underestimated. Reportedly, almost half of the unique spike-specific TCRs recognized epitopes lying outside the regions that are mutated in the B.1.351 and B.1.1.7 variants. In the small 56-69-year group, the increase in depth fell short of significance, most likely because of low power. After two AZD1222 doses, spike-specific TCR breadth and depth were significantly higher than at day 0 and than in MenACWY recipients. Only five to seven AZD1222 recipients were SARS-CoV-2 seropositive at baseline, limiting conclusions about previously exposed vaccinees. Vaccine-associated CD4 TCRs spanned the whole spike protein, with dominant responses in regions 160-218 and 743-854. Because no day 14 peak-response samples were available, repertoires were characterized only after the peak T cell response.

The CDR3 regions of human TCRbeta chains were subjected to immunosequencing. From the authors' description of their analysis: TCRs in the repertoires were compared against a reference library of SARS-CoV-2-specific TCRs that had been generated with the MIRA antigen-specificity platform. Breadth meant the fraction of unique TCRs that were SARS-CoV-2-associated, whereas depth meant the fraction of total T cells that were SARS-CoV-2-associated. Each spike-specific TCR was assigned to its reactive spike region and to a CD4 or CD8 class using the MIRA data. Log10-transformed breadth and depth values were compared by one-way ANOVA with Sidak's multiple comparisons tests. Imported from immuneACCESS, the table was reduced by TCRdb to in-frame sequences with V and J called. These copies leave out some clones; in studies compared against another copy, an unresolved V gene accounts for under half, and the cause of the remainder is not known. The V and J calls and the clone size are those of that table, but D and trimming were determined from the DNA. This sample has over 85,000 clones in its table, and about 85% of those were observed once. Around 3% of the sample lies in the top ten.

The sample's time point label, in plain terms: baseline before first vaccination. Vaccinee samples were obtained from the UK trials COV001 and COV002, which included a single-blind randomized controlled phase 2/3 trial of AZD1222 (ChAdOx1 nCoV-19) in healthy adults. Trial participant PBMC samples were collected at day 0 and day 28 after the second dose for TCRbeta chain sequencing. The CDR3 spans 14 residues, from the cysteine through the phenylalanine. Kept here is only the CDR3 DNA, which spans 42 bases and is read in frame from base 1. V is pruned by 3 bases and J by 7 bases, leaving 4 bases of the junction without a gene match. From a lookup of the germline V gene, CDR1 and CDR2 are SGHRS and YFSETQ. With regard to this clone: The antigen it binds to is not known. It has no much larger one-base neighbor in the sample; base qualities were not kept.

This TCR came from an adult in good health. The sample in question was peripheral blood, obtained on day 0 of AZD1222 vaccination. The chain employs TRBV5-1 and TRBJ2-1, with 10 junctional bases fitting TRBD2. The DNA is as follows: TGCGCCAGCAGCTCTCTAGCGGGAGCGAATGAGCAGTTCTTC. Its protein reads: CASSSLAGANEQFF. With the rest looked up from the reference TRBV5-1 and TRBJ2-1 genes rather than sequenced, the full variable domain is KAGVTQTPRYLIKTRGQQVTLSCSPISGHRSVSWYQQTPGQGLQFLFEYFSETQRNKGNFPGRFSGRQFSNSRSEMNVSTLELGDSALYLCASSSLAGANEQFFGPGTRLTVL.